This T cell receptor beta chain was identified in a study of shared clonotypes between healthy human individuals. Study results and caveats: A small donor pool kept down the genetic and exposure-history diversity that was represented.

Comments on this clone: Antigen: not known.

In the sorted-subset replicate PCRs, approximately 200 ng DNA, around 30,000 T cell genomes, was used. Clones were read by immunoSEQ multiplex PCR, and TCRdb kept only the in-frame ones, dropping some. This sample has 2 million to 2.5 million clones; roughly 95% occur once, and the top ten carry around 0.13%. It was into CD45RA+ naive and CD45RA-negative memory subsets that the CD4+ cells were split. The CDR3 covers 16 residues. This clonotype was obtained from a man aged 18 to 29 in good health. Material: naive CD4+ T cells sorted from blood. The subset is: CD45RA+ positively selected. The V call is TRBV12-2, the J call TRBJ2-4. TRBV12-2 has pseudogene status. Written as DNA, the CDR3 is TGTGCAAGTCGCTTAGCAGGCACACTAGCCAAAAACATTCAGTACTTC. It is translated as CASRLAGTLAKNIQYF.